Listed below are T cell receptor beta chains from one sample, sequenced in a study of molecular identifiers for immune sequencing clone quantification. MiXCR, applied by TCRdb to the PCR reads, yields one record per CDR3 protein. This sample yields around 100,000 distinct CDR3 sequences, of which 35% are seen a single time; approximately 10% belongs to the top ten. Sequencing input: naive CD8+ T cells from blood, with Jurkat cell RNA spiked in. Source of these receptors: a human donor in good health. Some libraries in this study had Jurkat cell RNA spiked in. CDR3s include the opening cysteine and the closing phenylalanine or tryptophan. A D gene is named only where the DNA matches it firmly. Some rows mark clone size as missing; the rest say once, few, many or name a class of expanded clone.

D gene | J gene | clone size | V gene | CDR3 protein | CDR3 DNA
- | TRBJ2-3 | - | TRBV20-1 | CSSNPGVRVSDTQYF | TGCAGTTCTAACCCGGGAGTGAGGGTGTCAGATACGCAGTATTTT
TRBD1 | TRBJ2-2 | - | TRBV19 | CASRSGQGNTGELFF | TGTGCCAGTAGATCCGGACAGGGGAACACCGGGGAGCTGTTTTTT
- | TRBJ2-7 | once | TRBV2 | CASSDPALADPSYEQYF | TGTGCCAGCAGTGACCCCGCCCTGGCCGACCCTTCCTACGAGCAGTACTTC
- | TRBJ2-7 | - | TRBV9 | CASSGMSYEQYF | TGTGCCAGCAGCGGGATGTCGTACGAGCAGTACTTC
- | TRBJ2-7 | - | TRBV12-3/TRBV12-4 | CASSFRGHEQYF | TGTGCCAGCAGTTTCAGGGGACACGAGCAGTACTTC
- | TRBJ1-5 | few | TRBV19 | CASSIPGLGNQPQHF | TGTGCCAGTAGTATTCCCGGACTAGGCAATCAGCCCCAGCATTTT
TRBD1 | TRBJ2-7 | few | TRBV9 | CASGDSESSYEQYF | TGTGCCAGCGGGGACAGCGAAAGCTCCTACGAGCAGTACTTC
- | TRBJ2-3 | few | TRBV27 | CASSSRTQGDTQYF | TGTGCCAGCAGTTCTCGGACTCAGGGCGATACGCAGTATTTT
- | TRBJ1-6 | - | TRBV9 | CASSVGGVGSPLHF | TGTGCCAGCAGCGTAGGAGGGGTGGGTTCACCCCTCCACTTT
- | TRBJ1-2 | - | TRBV20-1 | CSARRRQVAYGYTF | TGCAGTGCTAGACGTCGACAGGTCGCCTATGGCTACACCTTC
- | TRBJ2-3 | once | TRBV6-2/TRBV6-3 | CASSYVGEPTDTQYF | TGTGCCAGCAGTTACGTGGGAGAGCCCACAGATACGCAGTATTTT
TRBD1 | TRBJ2-7 | few | TRBV6-5 | CASSYSTGEFDEQYF | TGTGCCAGCAGTTACTCAACAGGGGAGTTCGACGAGCAGTACTTC
TRBD1 | TRBJ1-5 | few | TRBV2 | CASSDPTGAHQPQHF | TGTGCCAGCAGTGACCCGACAGGGGCCCATCAGCCCCAGCATTTT
- | TRBJ2-1 | - | TRBV6-2/TRBV6-3 | CASSPLSITYIEQFF | TGTGCCAGCAGTCCTCTTAGCATTACCTACATTGAGCAGTTCTTC
- | TRBJ1-1 | many | TRBV6-5 | CASSYTSNTEAFF | TGTGCCAGCAGTTACACAAGTAACACTGAAGCTTTCTTT
TRBD1 | TRBJ2-7 | - | TRBV12-3/TRBV12-4 | CASRDRSSYEQYF | TGTGCCAGCAGGGACAGGAGTTCCTACGAGCAGTACTTC
- | TRBJ2-7 | - | TRBV6-2/TRBV6-3 | CASSYSDEQYF | TGTGCCAGCAGTTACTCGGACGAGCAGTACTTC
TRBD1 | TRBJ2-7 | few | TRBV28 | CACSDRVVYEQYF | TGTGCCTGCAGTGACAGGGTTGTCTACGAGCAGTACTTC
- | TRBJ2-7 | - | TRBV19 | CASSIGPGAYEQYF | TGTGCCAGTAGTATAGGCCCAGGGGCCTACGAGCAGTACTTC
- | TRBJ1-1 | many | TRBV29-1 | CSVEDWPVNTEAFF | TGCAGCGTTGAAGATTGGCCGGTGAACACTGAAGCTTTCTTT
- | TRBJ2-3 | - | TRBV6-5 | CAISYFLSTDTQYF | TGTGCCATCAGTTACTTCCTGAGCACAGATACGCAGTATTTT
- | TRBJ2-3 | few | TRBV4-1 | CASSNPGGEGTDTQYF | TGCGCCAGCAGCAATCCGGGGGGCGAGGGCACAGATACGCAGTATTTT
TRBD2 | TRBJ2-1 | few | TRBV10-3 | CAISEESGRMNEQFF | TGTGCCATCAGTGAGGAGAGCGGGAGAATGAATGAGCAGTTCTTC
- | TRBJ2-1 | - | TRBV28 | CASDNSPPRGNNEHFF | TGTGCCAGCGACAATTCCCCCCCGAGAGGGAACAATGAGCATTTCTTC
TRBD2 | TRBJ2-2 | few | TRBV9 | CASSVGGRSTGELFF | TGTGCCAGCAGCGTCGGCGGGAGATCGACCGGGGAGCTGTTTTTT
- | TRBJ1-5 | many | TRBV18 | CASSPRDRPF | TGTGCCAGCTCACCCCGGGACCGGCCTTTT
- | TRBJ2-7 | few | TRBV28 | CASSFRLPGEQYF | TGTGCCAGCAGTTTTCGACTGCCAGGGGAGCAGTACTTC
- | TRBJ1-2 | - | TRBV5-6 | CASSILTGPNYGYTF | TGTGCCAGCAGCATATTGACAGGACCTAACTATGGCTACACCTTC
- | TRBJ2-3 | many | TRBV28 | CASRGWADTQYF | TGTGCCAGCAGGGGGTGGGCAGATACGCAGTATTTT
- | TRBJ2-6 | many | TRBV28 | CASSSAGIDSGANVLTF | TGTGCCAGCAGCTCGGCAGGGATAGACTCTGGGGCCAACGTCCTGACTTTC
- | TRBJ2-5 | many | TRBV29-1 | CSVVMRQQETQYF | TGCAGCGTTGTGATGAGACAGCAAGAGACCCAGTACTTC
- | TRBJ2-7 | few | TRBV2 | CASSEVAGYEQYF | TGTGCCAGCAGTGAAGTGGCCGGGTACGAGCAGTACTTC
TRBD1 | TRBJ1-1 | many | TRBV9 | CASSVSGGYEAFF | TGTGCCAGCAGCGTTTCAGGGGGTTATGAAGCTTTCTTT
- | TRBJ2-1 | - | TRBV7-3 | CASSYGLAEQFF | TGTGCCAGCAGCTACGGGCTTGCTGAGCAGTTCTTC
- | TRBJ2-1 | many | TRBV25-1 | CASRDSLGNEQFF | TGTGCCAGCAGAGACTCCCTGGGCAATGAGCAGTTCTTC
- | TRBJ2-7 | - | TRBV7-2 | CASSYPGRGYEQYF | TGTGCCAGCAGCTACCCGGGCAGGGGATACGAGCAGTACTTC
TRBD1 | TRBJ1-2 | - | TRBV27 | CASSSGTGGYGYTF | TGTGCCAGCAGTTCTGGGACAGGGGGCTATGGCTACACCTTC
- | TRBJ2-7 | many | TRBV5-1 | CASSLAGSSYEQYF | TGCGCCAGCAGCTTGGCCGGGTCCTCCTACGAGCAGTACTTC
- | TRBJ2-7 | - | TRBV11-2 | CASSLGFSKNEQYF | TGTGCCAGCAGCTTAGGCTTTAGCAAGAACGAGCAGTACTTC
- | TRBJ2-3 | - | TRBV28 | CASSPNVGVKADTQYF | TGTGCCAGCAGTCCCAATGTCGGGGTTAAGGCGGATACGCAGTATTTT
- | TRBJ2-1 | once | TRBV29-1 | CSVEGAVLSSYNEQFF | TGCAGCGTTGAAGGGGCAGTCCTCAGCTCCTACAATGAGCAGTTCTTC
- | TRBJ1-1 | - | TRBV2 | CASSDGGWVTEAFF | TGTGCCAGCAGTGACGGGGGCTGGGTCACTGAAGCTTTCTTT
- | TRBJ2-2 | many | TRBV29-1 | CSVEAENTGELFF | TGCAGCGTTGAGGCAGAGAACACCGGGGAGCTGTTTTTT
- | TRBJ2-7 | many | TRBV7-8 | CASSLGSFYEQYF | TGTGCCAGCAGCTTAGGGTCATTCTACGAGCAGTACTTC
- | TRBJ2-4 | many | TRBV7-2 | CASSLSPAGPPGIQYF | TGTGCCAGCAGCTTATCTCCCGCTGGACCGCCGGGCATTCAGTACTTC
- | TRBJ2-7 | - | TRBV29-1 | CSDEGRGGYEQYF | TGCAGCGATGAGGGCAGGGGCGGCTACGAGCAGTACTTC
- | TRBJ2-7 | few | TRBV5-6 | CASSFRGISSYEQYF | TGTGCCAGCAGCTTTAGGGGCATAAGCTCCTACGAGCAGTACTTC
- | TRBJ1-1 | medium-sized | TRBV29-1 | CSADGMNTEAFF | TGCAGCGCGGACGGTATGAACACTGAAGCTTTCTTT
- | TRBJ2-2 | once | TRBV9 | CASSPTGQGPNTGELIF | TGTGCCAGCAGCCCAACCGGCCAGGGACCTAACACCGGGGAGCTGATTTTT
TRBD2 | TRBJ2-7 | - | TRBV4-3 | CASSQVRGRVGEQYF | TGCGCCAGCAGCCAAGTCAGAGGGAGGGTCGGCGAGCAGTACTTC
TRBD2 | TRBJ2-7 | many | TRBV5-4 | CASSPGLAGPYEQYF | TGTGCCAGCAGCCCGGGACTAGCGGGACCCTACGAGCAGTACTTC
- | TRBJ2-7 | - | TRBV28 | CASSRGFEQYF | TGTGCCAGCAGTAGGGGATTCGAGCAGTACTTC
- | TRBJ2-3 | few | TRBV4-3 | CASSQAREPTDTQYF | TGCGCCAGCAGCCAAGCCCGGGAGCCCACAGATACGCAGTATTTT
- | TRBJ2-5 | - | TRBV10-3 | CAISESPGGGETQYF | TGTGCCATCAGTGAGTCTCCGGGGGGCGGAGAGACCCAGTACTTC
TRBD2 | TRBJ2-6 | - | TRBV29-1 | CSVEADHGTSGASGANVLTF | TGCAGCGTTGAAGCTGATCATGGGACTAGCGGGGCCTCTGGGGCCAACGTCCTGACTTTC
TRBD2 | TRBJ2-1 | - | TRBV7-9 | CASSLVAGLYNEQFF | TGTGCCAGCAGCTTAGTAGCGGGACTCTACAATGAGCAGTTCTTC
- | TRBJ2-7 | few | TRBV4-1 | CASSQRQTDGQSF | TGCGCCAGCAGCCAGAGACAGACAGACGGGCAGTCCTTC